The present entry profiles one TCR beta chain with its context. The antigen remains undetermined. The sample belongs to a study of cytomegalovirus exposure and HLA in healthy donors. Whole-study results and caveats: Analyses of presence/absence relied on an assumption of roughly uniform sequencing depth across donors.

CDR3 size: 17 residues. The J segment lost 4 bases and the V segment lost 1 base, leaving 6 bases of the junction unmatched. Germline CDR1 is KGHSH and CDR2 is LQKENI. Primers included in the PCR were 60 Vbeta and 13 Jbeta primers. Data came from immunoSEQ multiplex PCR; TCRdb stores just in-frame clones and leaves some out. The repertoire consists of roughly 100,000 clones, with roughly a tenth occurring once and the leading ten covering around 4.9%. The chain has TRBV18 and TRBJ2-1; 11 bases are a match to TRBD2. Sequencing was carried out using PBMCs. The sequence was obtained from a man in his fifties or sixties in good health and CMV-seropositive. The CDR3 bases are TGTGCCAGCTCACCACTTCAAGGACTAGCGGGTTACAATGAGCAGTTCTTC. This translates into CASSPLQGLAGYNEQFF.